These T cell receptor beta chains were read from a single sample in a study of blood T cell repertoires in COVID-19. Measured with immunoSEQ multiplex PCR; TCRdb has only the in-frame clones, and not every one. The sample lists 300,000 or so clones, around 84% occurring once. The sample taken for sequencing was peripheral blood. Receptors originate from an older man with acute or convalescent COVID-19. Each CDR3 is given with its conserved first and last residue. A D gene is named only where the DNA matches it firmly. Size is stated for part of the rows, as once, few or many counts, or as a class when the clone is expanded.

cdr3_aa,cdr3_nt,v_call,clone_size,d_call,j_call
CASSKMESGNSPLHF,TGTGCCAGCAGCAAGATGGAGTCTGGGAATTCACCCCTCCACTTT,TRBV21-1,.,.,TRBJ1-6
CASSLAGGSTGELFF,TGTGCCAGCAGCTTAGCGGGAGGGTCAACCGGGGAGCTGTTTTTT,TRBV11-3,.,TRBD2,TRBJ2-2
CASSLKGQENEQFF,TGCGCCAGCAGCTTGAAAGGACAGGAAAATGAGCAGTTCTTC,TRBV5-1,.,TRBD1,TRBJ2-1
CASGWGPGSYEQYF,TGTGCCAGCGGATGGGGGCCGGGATCCTACGAGCAGTACTTC,TRBV14,.,.,TRBJ2-7
CAYTGKGADTQYF,TGTGCCTATACAGGGAAGGGGGCAGATACGCAGTATTTT,TRBV30,.,.,TRBJ2-3
CASSSDPGHEQFF,TGTGCCAGCAGCTCCGACCCGGGTCATGAGCAGTTCTTC,TRBV7-8,once,.,TRBJ2-1
CASSPNGQSYGYTF,TGTGCCAGCAGTCCGAACGGACAAAGTTATGGCTACACCTTC,TRBV6-5,.,.,TRBJ1-2
CASSPGTGDTEQYF,TGTGCCAGCTCACCGGGCACAGGAGACACCGAGCAGTACTTC,TRBV18,.,.,TRBJ2-7
CASSVAGGRTGNTIYF,TGTGCCAGCAGCGTAGCGGGGGGAAGGACTGGAAACACCATATATTTT,TRBV9,.,.,TRBJ1-3
CALQKGGRLQPQHF,TGTGCCTTACAAAAGGGAGGGCGACTTCAGCCCCAGCATTTT,TRBV28,.,.,TRBJ1-5
CASIKLAGGVGEQYF,TGTGCCAGCATTAAACTAGCGGGGGGCGTCGGCGAGCAGTACTTC,TRBV6-5,few,TRBD2,TRBJ2-7
CASSHATQGPEAFF,TGTGCCAGCAGCCATGCCACACAGGGCCCTGAAGCTTTCTTT,TRBV3-1/TRBV3-2,.,.,TRBJ1-1
CAISESNSPVAKNIQYF,TGTGCCATCAGTGAGTCAAACAGCCCCGTAGCCAAAAACATTCAGTACTTC,TRBV10-3,.,.,TRBJ2-4
CASSLDTGGLAQYF,TGTGCCAGCAGCTTAGATACAGGGGGGCTGGCGCAGTATTTT,TRBV7-2,.,TRBD1,TRBJ2-3
CASSLAGTGGQETQYF,TGTGCCAGCAGCTTAGCCGGGACAGGGGGCCAAGAGACCCAGTACTTC,TRBV11-2,.,TRBD1,TRBJ2-5
CASSYITVNTEAFF,TGTGCCAGCAGTTACATAACGGTGAACACTGAAGCTTTCTTT,TRBV6-6,few,.,TRBJ1-1